A selection of T cell receptor beta chains follows, all from one sample in a study of T cell repertoires in cytomegalovirus infection. A single record per CDR3 protein comes from TCRdb applying MiXCR to the reads. This table has roughly 800,000 distinct CDR3 sequences, approximately 32% appearing once. No cognate antigen is known for these TCRs. The specimen comprised cultured CD8+ T cells from PBMCs, sampled from culture after CMV antigen stimulation. The receptors were sampled from a human donor in good health (CMV status not recorded). Some clones in this sample may be carry-over from other donors' samples. Each CDR3 is given with its conserved first and last residue. A D gene is named only where the DNA matches it firmly. The size field is filled for only some rows; it gives once, few, many or a size class.

j_gene	v_gene	d_gene	abundance	CDR3aa	CDR3nt
TRBJ2-2	TRBV4-1	-	-	CASSQALYMKLFF	TGCGCCAGCAGCCAAGCACTGTACATGAAGCTGTTTTTT
TRBJ2-5	TRBV20-1	-	few	CSAPGLETQYF	TGCAGTGCTCCAGGGTTGGAGACCCAGTACTTC
TRBJ2-2	TRBV18	-	-	CASSPSTGQRTGELFF	TGTGCCAGCTCACCATCAACAGGGCAACGAACCGGGGAGCTGTTTTTT
TRBJ1-4	TRBV12-3/TRBV12-4	-	few	CASSPAGAIGGGEKLFF	TGTGCCAGCAGCCCAGCAGGGGCCATCGGGGGTGGTGAAAAACTGTTTTTT
TRBJ2-2	TRBV6-5	-	few	CASSGSNTGELFF	TGTGCCAGCAGCGGTTCCAACACCGGGGAGCTGTTTTTT
TRBJ2-5	TRBV10-2	-	-	CASSESIYRIGIETQYF	TGCGCCAGCAGTGAGTCGATCTATCGAATAGGGATAGAGACCCAGTACTTC
TRBJ2-2	TRBV27	-	few	CATPTANTGELFF	TGTGCCACCCCGACAGCTAACACCGGGGAGCTGTTTTTT
TRBJ2-5	TRBV7-2	TRBD2	few	CASSTLLADQETQYF	TGTGCCAGCAGCACCTTACTAGCGGACCAAGAGACCCAGTACTTC
TRBJ2-2	TRBV6-2/TRBV6-3	TRBD1	-	CASSGQELWDGELFF	TGTGCCAGCAGTGGACAGGAGTTATGGGACGGGGAGCTGTTTTTT
TRBJ2-1	TRBV11-2	TRBD2	-	CASSLDGSGGLNEQFF	TGTGCCAGCAGCTTAGATGGTAGCGGGGGCCTCAATGAGCAGTTCTTC
TRBJ1-2	TRBV7-8	-	many	CASSLVQLDFYGYTF	TGTGCCAGCAGCTTAGTTCAATTGGATTTCTATGGCTACACCTTC
TRBJ2-1	TRBV7-8	TRBD2	many	CASSLTAGGVYNEQFF	TGTGCCAGCAGCTTAACGGCGGGGGGGGTCTACAATGAGCAGTTCTTC
TRBJ1-2	TRBV20-1	-	-	CSAAAWDTIGGYTF	TGCAGTGCCGCAGCCTGGGACACCATCGGAGGCTACACCTTC
TRBJ1-1	TRBV7-8	-	few	CASSLVGQGRITEAFF	TGTGCCAGCAGCTTAGTAGGCCAGGGTAGGATCACTGAAGCTTTCTTT
TRBJ2-1	TRBV6-1	-	few	CASIGLDSYNEQFF	TGTGCCAGCATTGGCCTCGACTCCTACAATGAGCAGTTCTTC
TRBJ2-2	TRBV27	TRBD1	-	CASIRDSSFTGELFF	TGTGCCAGCATTCGGGACAGTTCCTTCACCGGGGAGCTGTTTTTT
TRBJ2-7	TRBV7-2	TRBD1	many	CASSRSRTGGSYEQYF	TGTGCCAGCAGCCGATCCCGGACAGGGGGTTCCTACGAGCAGTACTTC
TRBJ2-1	TRBV6-5	TRBD1	few	CASSYSVDRGSYNEQFF	TGTGCCAGCAGTTACTCGGTCGACAGGGGCTCCTACAATGAGCAGTTCTTC
TRBJ1-1	TRBV12-3/TRBV12-4	-	few	CASSIPGHGDEAFF	TGTGCCAGCAGTATTCCGGGACACGGAGATGAAGCTTTCTTT
TRBJ1-5	TRBV12-5	TRBD1	few	CASDSPGTGYNQPQHF	TGTGCTAGTGATAGTCCCGGGACAGGGTACAATCAGCCCCAGCATTTT
TRBJ1-3	TRBV7-2	-	many	CASSLITGGDTIYF	TGTGCCAGCAGCTTAATAACTGGAGGGGACACCATATATTTT
TRBJ2-1	TRBV5-6	-	-	CASSFFRLVVTYNEQFF	TGTGCCAGCAGCTTTTTCAGGCTAGTTGTTACCTACAATGAGCAGTTCTTC
TRBJ2-1	TRBV7-8	-	many	CASSLAAGYNEQFF	TGTGCCAGCAGCTTAGCGGCGGGGTACAATGAGCAGTTCTTC
TRBJ1-1	TRBV7-9	-	-	CASSLERGGEAFF	TGTGCCAGCAGCTTAGAGAGGGGTGGTGAAGCTTTCTTT
TRBJ1-1	TRBV6-1	-	few	CASSEALRKSRNTEAFF	TGTGCCAGCAGTGAAGCGCTTCGAAAAAGCCGGAACACTGAAGCTTTCTTT